The subject of this entry is one T cell receptor (beta chain). The CDR3 loop spans 16 amino acids. In germline, CDR1 is SGHDN, CDR2 FVKESK. Losses at the gene ends were 0 bases for V and 4 bases for J; bases not matched to a gene: 4. Assay: immunoSEQ multiplex PCR; the TCRdb copy retains only in-frame clones and omits some. In the table there are over 200,000 clones, over 75% of which are singletons. These data originate in a study of control samples from healthy donors and cancer patients. V gene TRBV14 combines with J gene TRBJ2-1; 9 nucleotides align to TRBD2. This TCR derives from a woman between 55 and 75 years old with lung cancer. Sequencing was carried out using PBMCs. Here the CDR3 reads CASSQEGRGGYNEQFF. DNA for the CDR3: TGTGCCAGCAGCCAAGAAGGGCGGGGGGGATACAATGAGCAGTTCTTC.